A single sample gave rise to the 21 T cell receptor beta chains below, sequenced in a study of cytomegalovirus exposure and HLA in healthy donors. PCR amplification relied on 60 Vbeta primers (plus 13 Jbeta primers). Produced via immunoSEQ multiplex PCR; TCRdb's table is partial and in-frame only. The table includes about 85,000 clones, 75% to 85% detected once. Source material: PBMCs. These receptors came from a man in his fifties or sixties in good health and CMV-seropositive.

V is TRBV10-1 and J is TRBJ2-1; maybe TRBD1 (6 bases). The germline V gene encodes CDR1 WNHNN and CDR2 SYGVQD (reference sequence). V was clipped by 10 bases and J by 5 bases, with 18 bases between them. This CDR3 is built from 14 residues. The CDR3 bases are TGCGCCAACGGCACCGGGACAACTAACAATGAGCAGTTCTTC. It translates to CANGTGTTNNEQFF.

The rearrangement links TRBV7-2 to TRBJ2-7; the D gene is possibly TRBD2 (6 bases). Germline V gene data show CDR1 as SGHTA and CDR2 as FQGNSA. The CDR3 length is 18 residues. V dropped 5 bases and J dropped 0 bases, with 23 bases sitting between them. The CDR3 sequence: CASSLRESGSLFSYEQYF. The CDR3 nucleotides read TGTGCCAGCAGCCTACGGGAGTCCGGCTCCCTATTCTCCTACGAGCAGTACTTC.

This clone appeared once. The chain carries TRBV20-1 and TRBJ1-4; no firm D call. The V gene's germline CDR1 is DFQATT and CDR2 SNEGSKA (reference sequence). The CDR3 is 11 residues long. The V end was cut by 5 bases, the J end by 8 bases, with 9 bases between. CDR3 residues: CSAFRLEKLFF. The CDR3 DNA sequence: TGCAGTGCTTTCCGTCTCGAAAAACTGTTTTTT.

This rearrangement joins TRBV6-6 to TRBJ2-3; TRBD2 matches at 9 bases. Germline trimming cut 3 bases from V and 4 bases from J; bases unmatched to any gene: 5. The V gene's germline CDR1 is MNHNY and CDR2 SVGAGI (reference sequence). The CDR3 sequence is 15 residues long. CDR3 loop: CASSYAGGRADTQYF. The CDR3 DNA sequence: TGTGCCAGCAGTTATGCGGGAGGGAGGGCAGATACGCAGTATTTT.

Turning to this clone: At one of its ends the junction is not consistent with the germline gene, which may arise from a read error. The sample has other DNA sequences that encode this CDR3 too. CDR3 loop: CASSTTGGEQYF. The CDR3 coding sequence is TGTGCCAGCAGTACAACAGGGGGGGAGCAGTACTTC. The chain uses TRBV5-1 and TRBJ2-7; 8 nucleotides agree with TRBD1. CDR1 SGHRS and CDR2 YFSETQ come from the germline V gene. This CDR3 region has 12 residues.

To note about this clone: Relative to the germline gene, one junction end is altered; a read error may explain this. The chain carries TRBV7-9 and TRBJ2-7; 9 bases are a match to TRBD1. This CDR3 spans 15 amino acids. CDR1 is SEHNR and CDR2 is FQNEAQ in the germline V gene (reference sequence). CDR3 nucleotides: TGTTCCAGCAGCCCCCGGACAGGGGAAACCTACGAGCAGTACTTC. Encoded protein: CSSSPRTGETYEQYF. The whole variable domain, remainder taken from reference TRBV7-9 and TRBJ2-7, is DTGVSQNPRHKITKRGQNVTFRCDPISEHNRLYWYRQTLGQGPEFLTYFQNEAQLEKSRLLSDRFSAERPKGSFSTLEIQRTEQGDSAMYLCSSSPRTGETYEQYFGPGTRLTVT.

The V call is TRBV6-1, the J call TRBJ1-2; possibly TRBD1 for D (6 bases). V was trimmed by 6 bases and J by 13 bases, leaving 18 bases between them. The CDR3 covers 12 residues. The germline V gene has CDR1 MNHNS and CDR2 SASEGT. CDR3: CASRQNDRSGTF. The CDR3 DNA is TGTGCCAGCAGGCAAAATGACAGGTCAGGCACCTTC.

The chain combines TRBV5-6 with TRBJ2-1, with 8 bases aligning to TRBD1. Losses at the gene ends were 3 bases for V and 9 bases for J; bases not matched to a gene: 2. Germline assignment: CDR1 SGHDT and CDR2 YYEEEE. The CDR3 runs to 12 residues. In nucleotides, the CDR3 is TGTGCCAGCAGCTGGGGACAGGCTGAGCAGTTCTTC. Its protein product is CASSWGQAEQFF. The full variable domain, with the rest looked up from reference TRBV5-6 and TRBJ2-1, is DAGVTQSPTHLIKTRGQQVTLRCSPKSGHDTVSWYQQALGQGPQFIFQYYEEEERQRGNFPDRFSGHQFPNYSSELNVNALLLGDSALYLCASSWGQAEQFFGPGTRLTVL.

This chain joins TRBV7-6 and TRBJ2-1; D gene uncertain. CDR3 size: 12 residues. Germline loops: CDR1 SGHVS, CDR2 FNYEAQ. V lost 5 bases, J lost 5 bases, and 7 bases lay in between. The CDR3 nucleotides are TGTGCCAGCAGCCAACTTCACAATGAGCAGTTCTTC. Translation gives CASSQLHNEQFF.

The J gene is TRBJ2-7, the V gene TRBV7-6; tentative D call: TRBD1 (5 bases). Germline V CDR1 and CDR2: SGHVS, FNYEAQ. V gave up 2 bases and J gave up 3 bases, with 11 bases separating them. The CDR3 totals 14 residues. CDR3 amino acids: CASSLSYQGYEQYF. The CDR3 DNA follows: TGTGCCAGCAGCTTATCTTACCAGGGCTACGAGCAGTACTTC.

This chain's CDR3 is CASSSGGLAETQYF. The CDR3 nucleotides are TGCGCCAGCAGCTCGGGGGGGTTGGCAGAGACCCAGTACTTC. This chain connects TRBV5-1 to TRBJ2-5; 8 bases map to TRBD2. The V and J ends lost 3 bases and 4 bases, in that order; junction bases with no gene match: 5. Germline V CDR1 and CDR2: SGHRS, YFSETQ. The CDR3 spans 14 residues.

The chain joins TRBV7-2 to TRBJ1-2, with D possibly being TRBD1 (5 bases). This CDR3 contains 14 residues. V lost 6 bases and J lost 8, with 19 bases in between. Germline loops: CDR1 SGHTA, CDR2 FQGNSA. The CDR3: CASRPAGTPNGYTF. The CDR3 region has the DNA TGTGCCAGCAGACCTGCGGGGACCCCTAACGGCTACACCTTC.

In this sample, this clone turned up once. The junction differs from germline at one of its ends, possibly a read error. The rearrangement uses TRBV27 and TRBJ2-6; 7 bases fit TRBD1. The CDR3 length is 19 residues. Germline CDR1 MNHEY, CDR2 SMNVEV (reference sequence). This CDR3 is CASSSPRRSGGLGANGLTF. In nucleotides, the CDR3 is TGTGCCAGCAGTTCTCCGCGACGGTCAGGGGGTCTCGGGGCCAACGGCCTGACTTTC. The full variable domain, rest sourced from reference TRBV27 and TRBJ2-6, is EAQVTQNPRYLITVTGKKLTVTCSQNMNHEYMSWYRQDPGLGLRQIYYSMNVEVTDKGDVPEGYKVSRKEKRNFPLILESPSPNQTSLYFCASSSPRRSGGLGANGLTFGAGSRLTVL.

The V and J genes are TRBV21-1 and TRBJ2-7; TRBD1 was called by the table and not checked on the DNA. TRBV21-1 is a documented pseudogene. CDR3 length: 13 residues. CDR3 nucleotides: TGTGCCAGCGGGACAGGGTTCTCCTACGAGCAGTACTTC. It translates to CASGTGFSYEQYF.

The chain employs TRBV7-8 and TRBJ1-1; weak D call: TRBD1 (6 bases). The germline V gene has CDR1 SGHVS and CDR2 FQNEAQ. This CDR3 is built from 15 residues. V was clipped by 2 bases and J by 1 base, with 11 bases between them. The CDR3 DNA reads TGTGCCAGCAGCTTATTACAGGGAACGAACACTGAAGCTTTCTTT. Amino acid sequence: CASSLLQGTNTEAFF.

The chain carries TRBV9 and TRBJ2-7, with D hard to call. CDR3 length equals 12 residues. Germline CDR1 reads SGDLS; CDR2 reads YYNGEE. Trimming shortened V by 6 bases and J by 9 bases, and 16 bases separated the two germline ends. As DNA, the CDR3 is TGTGCCAGCAACCCGGAAGGCGGCGTGCAGTACTTC. This codes for CASNPEGGVQYF.

This rearrangement joins TRBV14 to TRBJ2-5; possibly TRBD1 for D (6 bases). Between the trimmed V and J ends, which lost 9 bases and 11 bases, there was a span of 19 bases. CDR1 and CDR2 from the germline V gene are SGHDN and FVKESK. CDR3 size: 12 residues. CDR3 in amino acids: CASSTTGLRQYF. CDR3 bases: TGTGCCAGTAGTACGACAGGACTCCGGCAGTACTTC.

In this sample, this clone turned up a few times. V usage is TRBV6-1 and J usage is TRBJ2-1; D is perhaps TRBD1 (6 bases). Trimming cost V 5 bases and J 9 bases, with 11 bases left between them. Germline lookup yields CDR1 MNHNS and CDR2 SASEGT. The CDR3 length is 12 residues. In DNA, the CDR3 is TGTGCCAGCAGTATTACAGGGATTGAGCAGTTCTTC. This gives the protein CASSITGIEQFF.

This clone was seen more than once but under ten times. This chain connects TRBV5-1 to TRBJ2-5; the match to TRBD2 covers 8 bases. Unmatched junction bases numbered 6, after V lost 1 base and J lost 4 bases. The CDR3 is 15 residues long. CDR1 is SGHRS, CDR2 YFSETQ, per germline. CDR3 sequence reads: CASSLTSGRGETQYF. CDR3 nucleotides: TGCGCCAGCAGCTTGACCAGCGGGAGAGGAGAGACCCAGTACTTC.

The chain employs TRBV5-1 and TRBJ2-5; 12 nucleotides match TRBD2. The V gene end was trimmed by 6 bases and the J gene end by 4 bases; junction bases not matched to a gene: 10. The germline CDR1 and CDR2 sequences are SGHRS and YFSETQ. The CDR3 is made up of 16 amino acids. CDR3 region: CASNLLAGGPGETQYF. The DNA for the CDR3 is TGCGCCAGCAATCTCCTAGCGGGAGGGCCGGGAGAGACCCAGTACTTC. Combining the CDR3 with reference TRBV5-1 and TRBJ2-5 gives the whole variable domain KAGVTQTPRYLIKTRGQQVTLSCSPISGHRSVSWYQQTPGQGLQFLFEYFSETQRNKGNFPGRFSGRQFSNSRSEMNVSTLELGDSALYLCASNLLAGGPGETQYFGPGTRLLVL.

The V call is TRBV27, the J call TRBJ1-3; D perhaps matches TRBD1 (6 bases). V lost 5 bases, J lost 0 bases, and 14 bases lay in between. The CDR3 sequence is 16 residues long. Germline assignment: CDR1 MNHEY and CDR2 SMNVEV (reference sequence). CDR3 coding DNA: TGTGCCAGCAGTCAGTCGGGACATATCTCTGGAAACACCATATATTTT. Translated, it gives CASSQSGHISGNTIYF.